This TCR beta chain originates from a study of cytomegalovirus exposure and HLA in healthy donors. Whole-study results and caveats: Earlier analysis yielded a pattern in which most TCR beta V segments were productive about 87% or about 30% of the time. Analyzed later, association rates of TCRs varied across HLA loci, with DRB1 most and HLA-C fewest.

Points on this clone: No antigen is known for it.

Use of 60 Vbeta and 13 Jbeta primers characterized the PCR. Libraries were prepared by immunoSEQ multiplex PCR; TCRdb keeps only in-frame clonotypes and omits some of them. The repertoire table contains 150,000 to 200,000 clones. V lost 4 bases and J 7 bases, leaving 16 bases between the germline ends. The CDR3 length is 14 residues. Germline V lookup: CDR1 SGHRS, CDR2 YFSETQ. The V and J genes are TRBV5-1 and TRBJ2-3, with D maybe TRBD2 (6 bases). This TCR came from a woman between 18 and 29 years old in good health and CMV-seropositive. Material: PBMCs. CDR3 residues: CASSPPGEANTQYF. CDR3 sequence (DNA): TGCGCCAGCAGCCCCCCGGGGGAGGCAAATACGCAGTATTTT.